This T cell receptor beta chain was identified during a study of early T cells in non-severe SARS-CoV-2 infection. CDR3 size: 12 residues. In germline, CDR1 is MNHEY, CDR2 SVGAGI. Trimming left V 3 bases short and J 10 bases short, with 12 bases between. Molecules of cDNA were individually given unique molecular identifiers that were attached to them. TCRdb ran MiXCR on the 5' RACE reads and lists one entry per CDR3 protein. The sample records over 90,000 distinct CDR3 sequences, under 15% being singletons. The material sequenced was whole blood. J is TRBJ1-1 and V is TRBV6-5; D call uncertain. The receptor was isolated from an adult who was a healthcare worker with PCR-confirmed SARS-CoV-2 infection or an uninfected control (not recorded which). CDR3 residues: CASSYLRGRAFF. In nucleotides, the CDR3 is TGTGCCAGCAGTTATTTGCGGGGTCGAGCTTTCTTT.